This entry describes one T cell receptor beta chain. These data are taken from a study of Ad26.COV2.S vaccination and SARS-CoV-2 variants. Treatment denoted: around 19 received Ad26.COV2.S at low or high dose, single or two shots; roughly 5 received placebo; per-sample allocation not given. It was on day 63 after the first vaccine or placebo injection that samples were taken. Assay: immunoSEQ multiplex PCR; the TCRdb copy retains only in-frame clones and omits some. The sample lists 350,000 to 400,000 clones, about 91% occurring once. J lost 6 bases, V lost 0 bases, and 6 bases had no gene match. The CDR3 covers 15 residues. Per the germline V gene, CDR1 is SGHTA and CDR2 is FQGTGA.

This rearrangement joins TRBV7-3 to TRBJ2-3; 7 nucleotides agree with TRBD2. The sequencing used peripheral blood, collected in a trial of Ad26.COV2.S vaccine versus placebo. The origin of this receptor is a person between 18 and 60 years old who received the Ad26.COV2.S COVID-19 vaccine or a placebo. CDR3 region: CASSLTATSPDTQYF. The CDR3 DNA is TGTGCCAGCAGCTTAACTGCGACTAGCCCGGATACGCAGTATTTT. The full variable domain, completed using reference TRBV7-3 and TRBJ2-3, is GAGVSQTPSNKVTEKGKYVELRCDPISGHTALYWYRQSLGQGPEFLIYFQGTGAADDSGLPNDRFFAVRPEGSVSTLKIQRTERGDSAVYLCASSLTATSPDTQYFGPGTRLTVL.